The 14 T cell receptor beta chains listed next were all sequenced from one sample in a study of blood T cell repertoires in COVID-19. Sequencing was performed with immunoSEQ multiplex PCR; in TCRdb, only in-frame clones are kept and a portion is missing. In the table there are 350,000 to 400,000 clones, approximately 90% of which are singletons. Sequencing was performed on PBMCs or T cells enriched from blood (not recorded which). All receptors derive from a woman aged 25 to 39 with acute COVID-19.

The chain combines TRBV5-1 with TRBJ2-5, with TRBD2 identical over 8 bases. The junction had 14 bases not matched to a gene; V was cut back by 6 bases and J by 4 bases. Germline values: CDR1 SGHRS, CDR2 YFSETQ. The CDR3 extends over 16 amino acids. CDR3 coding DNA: TGCGCCAGCACCAATACCGGGGGGGCCTGGGGAGAGACCCAGTACTTC. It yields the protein CASTNTGGAWGETQYF. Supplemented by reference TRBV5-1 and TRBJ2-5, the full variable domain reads KAGVTQTPRYLIKTRGQQVTLSCSPISGHRSVSWYQQTPGQGLQFLFEYFSETQRNKGNFPGRFSGRQFSNSRSEMNVSTLELGDSALYLCASTNTGGAWGETQYFGPGTRLLVL.

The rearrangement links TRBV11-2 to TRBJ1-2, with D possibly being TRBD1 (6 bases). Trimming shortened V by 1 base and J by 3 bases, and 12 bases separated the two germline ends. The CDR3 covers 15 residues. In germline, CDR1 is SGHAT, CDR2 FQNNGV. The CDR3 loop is CASSLVTGKDYGYTF. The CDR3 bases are TGTGCCAGCAGCTTAGTTACAGGGAAGGACTATGGCTACACCTTC.

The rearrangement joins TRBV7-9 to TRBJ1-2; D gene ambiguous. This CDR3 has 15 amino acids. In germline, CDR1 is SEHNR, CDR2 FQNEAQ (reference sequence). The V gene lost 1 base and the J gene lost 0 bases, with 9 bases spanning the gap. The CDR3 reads CASSLGQSPNYGYTF. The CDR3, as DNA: TGTGCCAGCAGCTTAGGGCAGTCTCCTAACTATGGCTACACCTTC.

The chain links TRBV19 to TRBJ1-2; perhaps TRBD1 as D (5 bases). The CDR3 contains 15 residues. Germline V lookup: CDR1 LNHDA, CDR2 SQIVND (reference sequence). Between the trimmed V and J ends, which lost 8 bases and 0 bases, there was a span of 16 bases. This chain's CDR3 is CASSNQRQSNYGYTF. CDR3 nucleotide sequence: TGTGCCAGTTCCAATCAAAGACAGTCTAACTATGGCTACACCTTC.

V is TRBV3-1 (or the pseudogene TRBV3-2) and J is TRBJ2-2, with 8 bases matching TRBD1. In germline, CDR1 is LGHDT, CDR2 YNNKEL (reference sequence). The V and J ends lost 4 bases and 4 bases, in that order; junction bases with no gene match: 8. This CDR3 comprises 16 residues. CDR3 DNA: TGTGCCAGCAGCCTACCACGGACAGGGATCACCGGGGAGCTGTTTTTT. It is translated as CASSLPRTGITGELFF.

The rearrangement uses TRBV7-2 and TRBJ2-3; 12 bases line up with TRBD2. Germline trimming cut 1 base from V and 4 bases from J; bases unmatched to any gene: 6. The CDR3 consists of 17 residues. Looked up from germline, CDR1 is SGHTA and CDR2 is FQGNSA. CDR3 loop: CASSLVSSGGVADTQYF. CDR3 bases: TGTGCCAGCAGCTTAGTGTCTAGCGGGGGGGTAGCAGATACGCAGTATTTT.

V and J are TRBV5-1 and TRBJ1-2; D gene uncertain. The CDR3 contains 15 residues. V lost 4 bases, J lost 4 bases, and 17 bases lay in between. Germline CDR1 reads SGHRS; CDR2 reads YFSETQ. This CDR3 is CASSTGEVAAYGYTF. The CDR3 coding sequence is TGCGCCAGCAGCACGGGTGAAGTCGCTGCCTATGGCTACACCTTC.

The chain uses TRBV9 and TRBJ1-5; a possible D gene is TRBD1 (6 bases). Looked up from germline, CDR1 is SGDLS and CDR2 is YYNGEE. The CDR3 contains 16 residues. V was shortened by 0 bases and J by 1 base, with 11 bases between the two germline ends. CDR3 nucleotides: TGTGCCAGCAGCGTAGGCGGGGGGGGCAGCAATCAGCCCCAGCATTTT. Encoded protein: CASSVGGGGSNQPQHF. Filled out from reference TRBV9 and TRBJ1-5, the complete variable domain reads DSGVTQTPKHLITATGQRVTLRCSPRSGDLSVYWYQQSLDQGLQFLIQYYNGEERAKGNILERFSAQQFPDLHSELNLSSLELGDSALYFCASSVGGGGSNQPQHFGDGTRLSIL.

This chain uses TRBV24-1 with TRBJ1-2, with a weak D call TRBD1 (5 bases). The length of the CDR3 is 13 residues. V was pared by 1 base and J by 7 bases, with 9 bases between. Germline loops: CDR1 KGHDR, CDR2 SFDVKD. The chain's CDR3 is CATSDFQGAGYTF. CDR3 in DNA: TGTGCCACCAGTGATTTTCAGGGCGCTGGCTACACCTTC.

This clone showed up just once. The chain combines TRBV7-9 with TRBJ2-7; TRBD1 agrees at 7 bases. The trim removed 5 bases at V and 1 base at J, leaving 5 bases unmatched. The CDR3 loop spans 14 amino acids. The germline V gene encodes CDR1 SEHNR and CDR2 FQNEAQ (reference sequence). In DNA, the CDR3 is TGTGCCAGCAGCCCGACAGGGAAGTCCTACGAGCAGTACTTC. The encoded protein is CASSPTGKSYEQYF.

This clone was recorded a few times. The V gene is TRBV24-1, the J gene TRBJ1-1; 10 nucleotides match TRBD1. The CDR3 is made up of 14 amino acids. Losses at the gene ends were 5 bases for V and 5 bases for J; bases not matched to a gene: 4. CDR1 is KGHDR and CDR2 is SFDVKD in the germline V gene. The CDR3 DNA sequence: TGTGCCACCAGTGGGACAGGGGGTTTAACTGAAGCTTTCTTT. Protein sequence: CATSGTGGLTEAFF.

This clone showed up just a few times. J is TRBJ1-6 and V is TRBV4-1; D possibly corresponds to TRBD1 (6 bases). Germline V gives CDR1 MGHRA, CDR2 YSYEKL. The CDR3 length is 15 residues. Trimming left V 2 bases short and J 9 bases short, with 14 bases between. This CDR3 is CASSQPGTLVSPLHF. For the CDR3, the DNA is TGCGCCAGCAGCCAACCCGGGACACTCGTTTCACCCCTCCACTTT.

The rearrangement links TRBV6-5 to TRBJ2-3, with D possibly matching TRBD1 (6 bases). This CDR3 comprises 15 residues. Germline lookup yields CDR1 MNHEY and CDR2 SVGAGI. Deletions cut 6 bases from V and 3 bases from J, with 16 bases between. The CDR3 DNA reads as TGTGCCAGCAGATCTCACAGGGTGGGGACAGATACGCAGTATTTT. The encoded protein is CASRSHRVGTDTQYF.

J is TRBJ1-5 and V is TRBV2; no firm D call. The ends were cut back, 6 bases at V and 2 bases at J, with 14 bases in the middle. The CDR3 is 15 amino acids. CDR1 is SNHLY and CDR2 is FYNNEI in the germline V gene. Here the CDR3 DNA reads TGTGCCAGCAGGGATCGGGGTGGGGGCAATCAGCCCCAGCATTTT. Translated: CASRDRGGGNQPQHF. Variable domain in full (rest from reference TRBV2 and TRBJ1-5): EPEVTQTPSHQVTQMGQEVILRCVPISNHLYFYWYRQILGQKVEFLVSFYNNEISEKSEIFDDQFSVERPDGSNFTLKIRSTKLEDSAMYFCASRDRGGGNQPQHFGDGTRLSIL.